Following are 25 T cell receptor beta chains from one sample sequenced in a study of blood T cells in healthy people across ages (dated by TCRdb to 2014 to 2015). Library preparation employed 5' RACE. The instrument given in TCRdb is Illumina HiSeq 2500. A second about 6 to 11 cycle PCR used a sample-barcoded 5' primer and a J-beta primer mix. Starting from the raw public reads, TCRdb applied fastp trimming at Q25, assembled clones with MiXCR and retained in-frame beta chains. Rows matching on CDR3 protein sequence are summarized as one entry with the most common DNA and genes. This sample comprises about a million distinct CDR3 sequences, 51% of them detected only once. The ten largest clonotypes hold around a fifth of the sample. The sequenced material came from blood. The origin of the receptors is a woman aged 60-75 years in good health.

The chain employs TRBV12-3 or TRBV12-4 and TRBJ2-2; D may match TRBD1 or TRBD2 (6 bases each). The CDR3 contains 15 residues. The ends were cut back, 3 bases at V and 5 bases at J, with 13 bases in the middle. CDR3 sequence reads: CASSFRGPRTGELFF. Here the CDR3 DNA reads TGTGCCAGCAGTTTTCGGGGGCCAAGAACCGGGGAGCTGTTTTTT.

In this sample, this clonotype turned up a few times. The rearrangement uses TRBV7-2 and TRBJ2-5; 8 bases line up with TRBD2. Looked up from germline, CDR1 is SGHTA and CDR2 is FQGNSA. The CDR3 spans 16 residues. Germline trimming cut 3 bases from V and 3 bases from J; bases unmatched to any gene: 9. This chain's CDR3 is CASSLLGGGMEETQYF. The DNA for the CDR3 is TGTGCCAGCAGCTTGCTCGGGGGGGGCATGGAAGAGACCCAGTACTTC.

In its sample, this clonotype was seen once. This chain joins TRBV20-1 and TRBJ1-1; D remains ambiguous. The CDR3 totals 13 residues. The ends were cut back, 6 bases at V and 4 bases at J, with 15 bases in the middle. Germline CDR1 reads DFQATT; CDR2 reads SNEGSKA (reference sequence). CDR3 sequence: CSATSPRGTEAFF. The CDR3 DNA reads as TGCAGTGCCACATCCCCGCGGGGCACTGAAGCTTTCTTT.

The rearrangement links TRBV10-3 to TRBJ2-1; unclear D gene. With the DNA end fitting TRBJ2-7 better, the J assignment may be wrong. This CDR3 has 14 amino acids. The germline V gene encodes CDR1 ENHRY and CDR2 SYGVKD. For the CDR3, the DNA is TGTGCCATCAGGCCGGGTGGAAGCTACAATGAGCAGTACTTC. It is translated as CAIRPGGSYNEQYF.

This clonotype was seen just once. This sequence joins TRBV20-1 and TRBJ2-3; 11 nucleotides agree with TRBD2. The CDR3 is 14 amino acids. Trimming took 7 bases from V and 3 from J; bases not matched to a gene: 6. Germline V CDR1 and CDR2: DFQATT, SNEGSKA (reference sequence). CDR3 nucleotides: TGCAGTGACGATAGCGGGAGGGCGACAGATACGCAGTATTTT. It translates to CSDDSGRATDTQYF.

This clonotype was detected only a few times. The chain has TRBV3-1 and TRBJ2-3; a possible D gene is TRBD2 (6 bases). Germline CDR1 LGHDT, CDR2 YNNKEL (reference sequence). This CDR3 is 16 amino acids long. Trimming removed 1 base from V and 0 bases from J, with 11 bases in between. The CDR3 DNA sequence: TGTGCCAGCAGCCAAGTTGGAGGGTTAAGCACAGATACGCAGTATTTT. It encodes CASSQVGGLSTDTQYF.

This chain connects TRBV12-3 or TRBV12-4 to TRBJ2-5; D is uncertain. Trimming cost V 5 bases and J 3 bases, with 19 bases left between them. This CDR3 has 16 amino acids. This CDR3 reads CASSPYGRPLEETQYF. CDR3 nucleotides: TGTGCCAGCAGTCCCTATGGCAGGCCTCTGGAAGAGACCCAGTACTTC.

This chain links TRBV27 with TRBJ2-5; 8 bases fit TRBD2. V was clipped by 9 bases and J by 2 bases; unmatched bases: 8. The CDR3 is made up of 14 amino acids. Germline CDR1 is MNHEY and CDR2 is SMNVEV (reference sequence). CDR3 sequence: CASKRERGQETQYF. CDR3 DNA: TGTGCCAGTAAGCGGGAGAGGGGACAAGAGACCCAGTACTTC.

This chain uses TRBV20-1 with TRBJ2-7; 7 nucleotides match TRBD1. V lost 3 bases, J lost 2 bases, and 7 bases stayed unmatched. The germline CDR1 and CDR2 sequences are DFQATT and SNEGSKA (reference sequence). The CDR3 consists of 14 residues. CDR3 sequence reads: CSASLNRGTYEQYF. The CDR3 nucleotides are TGCAGTGCTAGTTTAAACAGGGGTACCTACGAGCAGTACTTC.

The CDR3 reads CSVQKVGGFNQPQHF. DNA of the CDR3: TGCAGCGTTCAGAAGGTTGGAGGCTTTAATCAGCCCCAGCATTTT. The rearrangement uses TRBV29-1 and TRBJ1-5; D uncertain. CDR3 length: 15 residues. Trimming stripped 5 bases from V and 4 bases from J, with 18 bases between. Germline CDR1 reads SQVTM; CDR2 reads ANQGSEA.

The chain couples TRBV10-3 to TRBJ2-6, with a tentative D call TRBD1 (5 bases). V gave up 3 bases and J gave up 1 base, with 7 bases separating them. This CDR3 is 15 amino acids long. The V gene's germline CDR1 is ENHRY and CDR2 SYGVKD. CDR3 coding DNA: TGTGCCATCAGTGACCAGGGTTCTGGGGCCAACGTCCTGACTTTC. Its protein product is CAISDQGSGANVLTF.

The V gene is TRBV7-2, the J gene TRBJ2-5, with TRBD2 identical over 9 bases. Germline V CDR1 and CDR2: SGHTA, FQGNSA. The CDR3 is 17 residues long. The ends lost 5 bases at V and 1 base at J; junction bases unmatched: 11. The CDR3 sequence: CASSLKEFSGSQETQYF. The CDR3 region has the DNA TGTGCCAGCAGCCTGAAAGAGTTTAGCGGGAGCCAAGAGACCCAGTACTTC.

The rearrangement links TRBV28 to TRBJ2-2; D may be TRBD2 (7 bases). Germline CDR1 reads MDHEN; CDR2 reads SYDVKM. V was trimmed by 10 bases and J by 6 bases, leaving 18 bases between them. The CDR3 consists of 14 residues. The CDR3 nucleotides are TGTGCCAACTCAAAGGGGGGGGAGTCCGGGGAGCTGTTTTTT. Amino acid sequence: CANSKGGESGELFF. The variable domain in full, with the rest retrieved from reference TRBV28 and TRBJ2-2, is DVKVTQSSRYLVKRTGEKVFLECVQDMDHENMFWYRQDPGLGLRLIYFSYDVKMKEKGDIPEGYSVSREKKERFSLILESASTNQTSMYLCANSKGGESGELFFGEGSRLTVL.

This sequence joins TRBV20-1 and TRBJ1-1, with a tentative D call TRBD1 (5 bases). V lost 6 bases and J 4 bases, leaving 9 bases between the germline ends. Germline V gives CDR1 DFQATT, CDR2 SNEGSKA (reference sequence). The CDR3 loop spans 11 amino acids. CDR3 nucleotides: TGCAGTGCCCCGGACACCACTGAAGCTTTCTTT. Its protein is CSAPDTTEAFF.

The chain joins TRBV7-8 to TRBJ2-7, with 8 bases that match TRBD1. Germline loops: CDR1 SGHVS, CDR2 FQNEAQ. The CDR3 covers 15 residues. J lost 7 bases, V lost 2 bases, and 10 bases had no gene match. CDR3 loop: CASSLLDRDPFEQYF. The DNA for the CDR3 is TGTGCCAGCAGCTTACTGGACAGGGACCCTTTTGAGCAGTACTTC.

V is TRBV5-4 and J is TRBJ2-5; the D gene is possibly TRBD2 (6 bases). The CDR3 is 14 amino acids. Trimming cost V 2 bases and J 0 bases, with 8 bases left between them. Germline CDR1 SGHNT, CDR2 YYREEE (reference sequence). CDR3 bases: TGTGCCAGCAGCTTTCCTAGCGACCAAGAGACCCAGTACTTC. This gives the protein CASSFPSDQETQYF.

The V call is TRBV20-1, the J call TRBJ2-5, with D tentatively TRBD1 or TRBD2 (5 bases each). Per germline, CDR1 DFQATT and CDR2 SNEGSKA (reference sequence). This CDR3 spans 16 amino acids. The V end lost 1 base, the J end lost 11 bases, and 26 bases lay between the germline ends. CDR3 sequence (DNA): TGCAGTGCTAGAGTTTTTCCCCAGGGACCGTTCGATGAGCAGTACTTC. Protein sequence: CSARVFPQGPFDEQYF.

This CDR3 is CASSQPIHTYEQYF. CDR3 nucleotides: TGCGCCAGCAGCCAACCCATCCATACCTACGAGCAGTACTTC. The V gene is TRBV4-1, the J gene TRBJ2-7; D not resolved. This CDR3 is built from 14 residues. V was shortened by 2 bases and J by 2 bases, with 10 bases between the two germline ends. Germline V CDR1 and CDR2: MGHRA, YSYEKL.

This clonotype was observed a few times. This chain links TRBV6-5 with TRBJ1-2; the match to TRBD1 covers 7 bases. Germline CDR1 MNHEY, CDR2 SVGAGI. The CDR3 is 16 amino acids. The V gene end was trimmed by 5 bases and the J gene end by 4 bases; junction bases not matched to a gene: 13. The CDR3 DNA reads TGTGCCAGCAGTCTCCCGGACAGGACCAGTACCTATGGCTACACCTTC. This gives the protein CASSLPDRTSTYGYTF.

The chain uses TRBV30 and TRBJ2-3, with TRBD2 matching 8 bases. The V and J ends lost 8 bases and 5 bases, in that order; junction bases with no gene match: 12. Germline V gene lookup returns CDR1 GTSNPN and CDR2 SVGIG (reference sequence). The CDR3 consists of 14 residues. The CDR3 is CARQHGTSGDTQYF. DNA of the CDR3: TGTGCCCGGCAACATGGGACTAGTGGAGATACGCAGTATTTT.

V is TRBV4-1 and J is TRBJ2-4; D possibly corresponds to TRBD1 (5 bases). With 11 bases removed from V and 4 bases from J, the gap between germline ends came to 15 bases. Germline V lookup: CDR1 MGHRA, CDR2 YSYEKL. The CDR3 consists of 13 residues. The CDR3 region is CAGFRQSKNIQYF. For the CDR3, the DNA is TGCGCCGGCTTCAGACAGTCGAAAAACATTCAGTACTTC.

The rearrangement joins TRBV25-1 to TRBJ1-6; no clear D. This CDR3 is 14 amino acids long. The germline V and J ends were trimmed by 3 bases and 9 bases, with 12 bases remaining between them. Germline V gives CDR1 MGHDK, CDR2 SYGVNS. The CDR3 spells CASSEWSAISPLHF. The CDR3 coding sequence is TGTGCCAGCAGTGAGTGGTCGGCCATTTCACCCCTCCACTTT.

This clonotype appeared a few times. The chain is built from TRBV28 and TRBJ2-5; no clear D gene. The germline gives CDR1 MDHEN, CDR2 SYDVKM. V dropped 3 bases and J dropped 5 bases, with 16 bases sitting between them. The length of the CDR3 is 15 residues. The CDR3, as DNA: TGTGCCAGCAGTTTGGGGTCAGGTGGGTCCGAGACCCAGTACTTC. Translating it yields CASSLGSGGSETQYF.

This CDR3 is CASSYLVAYYTGELFF. The CDR3 DNA follows: TGTGCCAGCAGTTACTTGGTAGCGTATTACACCGGGGAGCTGTTTTTT. This chain uses TRBV6-5 with TRBJ2-2, with D possibly TRBD2 on 5 matching bases. This CDR3 contains 16 residues. Trimming took off 1 base at V and 3 bases at J, with 12 bases between the two ends. Germline CDR1 reads MNHEY; CDR2 reads SVGAGI.

The sample holds a few counts of this clonotype. The chain couples TRBV28 to TRBJ2-7, with TRBD1 matching over 12 bases. Looked up from germline, CDR1 is MDHEN and CDR2 is SYDVKM. The CDR3 contains 14 residues. The junction had 5 bases not matched to a gene; V was cut back by 5 bases and J by 6 bases. CDR3 bases: TGTGCCAGCAGTACCGGGACAGGGGGCGGCGAGCAGTACTTC. Encoded protein: CASSTGTGGGEQYF.